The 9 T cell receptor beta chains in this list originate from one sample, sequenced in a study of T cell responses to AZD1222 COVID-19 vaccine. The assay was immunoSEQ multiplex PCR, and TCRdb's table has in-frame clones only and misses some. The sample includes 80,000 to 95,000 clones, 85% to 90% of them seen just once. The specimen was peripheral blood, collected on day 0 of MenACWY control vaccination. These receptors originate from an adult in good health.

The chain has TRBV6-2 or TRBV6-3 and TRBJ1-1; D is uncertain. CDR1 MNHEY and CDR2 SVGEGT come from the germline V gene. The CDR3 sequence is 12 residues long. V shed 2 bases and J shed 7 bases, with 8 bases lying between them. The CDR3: CASSYGGLEAFF. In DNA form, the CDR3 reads TGTGCCAGCAGTTACGGAGGCCTTGAAGCTTTCTTT.

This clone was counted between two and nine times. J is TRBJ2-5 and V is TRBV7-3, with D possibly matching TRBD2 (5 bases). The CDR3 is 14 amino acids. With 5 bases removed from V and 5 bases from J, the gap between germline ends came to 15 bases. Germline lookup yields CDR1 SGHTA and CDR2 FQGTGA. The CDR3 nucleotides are TGTGCCAGCAGCCCCTCGTCCGAGGGTGAGACCCAGTACTTC. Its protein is CASSPSSEGETQYF.

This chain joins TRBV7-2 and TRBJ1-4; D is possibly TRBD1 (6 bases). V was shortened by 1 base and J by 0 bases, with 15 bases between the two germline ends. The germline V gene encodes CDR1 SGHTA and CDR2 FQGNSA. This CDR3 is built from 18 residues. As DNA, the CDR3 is TGTGCCAGCAGCTTAGAGGGGGGGCAGGTTGCAACTAATGAAAAACTGTTTTTT. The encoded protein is CASSLEGGQVATNEKLFF.

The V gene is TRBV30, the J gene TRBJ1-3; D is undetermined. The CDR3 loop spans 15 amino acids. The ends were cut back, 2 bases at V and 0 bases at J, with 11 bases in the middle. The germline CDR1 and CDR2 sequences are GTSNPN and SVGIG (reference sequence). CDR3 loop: CAWSRARSSGNTIYF. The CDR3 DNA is TGTGCCTGGAGTAGGGCGAGGAGCTCTGGAAACACCATATATTTT.

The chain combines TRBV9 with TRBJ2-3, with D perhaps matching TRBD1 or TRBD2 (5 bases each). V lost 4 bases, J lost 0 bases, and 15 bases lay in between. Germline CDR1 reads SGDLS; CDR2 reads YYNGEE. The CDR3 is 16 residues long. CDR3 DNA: TGTGCCAGCAGCCCCGGGACGGTTACTAGCACAGATACGCAGTATTTT. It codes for CASSPGTVTSTDTQYF.

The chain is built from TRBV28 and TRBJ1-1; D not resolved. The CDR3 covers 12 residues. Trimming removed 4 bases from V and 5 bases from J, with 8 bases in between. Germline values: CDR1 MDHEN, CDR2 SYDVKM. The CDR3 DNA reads TGTGCCAGCAGTTGGGTGGGAACTGAAGCTTTCTTT. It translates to CASSWVGTEAFF. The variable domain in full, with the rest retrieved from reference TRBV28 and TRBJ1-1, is DVKVTQSSRYLVKRTGEKVFLECVQDMDHENMFWYRQDPGLGLRLIYFSYDVKMKEKGDIPEGYSVSREKKERFSLILESASTNQTSMYLCASSWVGTEAFFGQGTRLTVV.

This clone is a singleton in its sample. The CDR3 DNA is TGTGCCAGCAGTGAAACAGGAACTAGCACTGAAGCTTTCTTT. Translating gives CASSETGTSTEAFF. This sequence joins TRBV6-1 and TRBJ1-1; D may be TRBD1 (5 bases). This CDR3 has 14 amino acids. V was shortened by 2 bases and J by 4 bases, with 11 bases between the two germline ends. CDR1 MNHNS and CDR2 SASEGT come from the germline V gene.

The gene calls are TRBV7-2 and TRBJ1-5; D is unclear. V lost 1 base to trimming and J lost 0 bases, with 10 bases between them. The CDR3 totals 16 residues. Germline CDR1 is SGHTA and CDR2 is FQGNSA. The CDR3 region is CASSLVAGLSNQPQHF. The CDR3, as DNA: TGTGCCAGCAGCTTAGTGGCCGGTCTTAGCAATCAGCCCCAGCATTTT.

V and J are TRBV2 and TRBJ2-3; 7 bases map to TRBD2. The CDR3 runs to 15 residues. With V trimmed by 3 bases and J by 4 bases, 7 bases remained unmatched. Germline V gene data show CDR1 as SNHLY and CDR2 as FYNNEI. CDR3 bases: TGTGCCAGCAGTGAGTGGCGGGAGAGGCCAGATACGCAGTATTTT. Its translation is CASSEWRERPDTQYF.